Presented here are 29 T cell receptor beta chains from one specimen sequenced in a study of blood T cell repertoires in COVID-19. Assay: immunoSEQ multiplex PCR; the TCRdb copy retains only in-frame clones and omits some. Among about 190,000 clones listed, approximately 91% were seen once. Material: peripheral blood. The source of these receptors is a man aged 35 to 55 with acute or convalescent COVID-19.

The chain uses TRBV6-5 and TRBJ2-7; TRBD2 agrees at 12 bases. Trimming cost V 6 bases and J 2 bases; bases outside gene matches: 2. In germline, CDR1 is MNHEY, CDR2 SVGAGI. The CDR3 runs to 14 residues. The CDR3 DNA reads as TGTGCCAGCAGACCTAGCGGGGGGGCCTACGAGCAGTACTTC. Residues: CASRPSGGAYEQYF.

This CDR3 reads CASSLLSDRVYNSPLHF. DNA for the CDR3: TGTGCCAGCAGCCTCTTGTCCGACAGGGTGTACAATTCACCCCTCCACTTT. This chain uses TRBV7-2 with TRBJ1-6, with 7 bases lining up with TRBD1. The junction had 14 bases not matched to a gene; V was cut back by 5 bases and J by 7 bases. The germline V gene encodes CDR1 SGHTA and CDR2 FQGNSA. This CDR3 is built from 17 residues.

The chain carries TRBV11-2 and TRBJ2-3; D is unclear. Trimming removed 3 bases from V and 6 bases from J, with 4 bases in between. This CDR3 comprises 11 residues. Germline CDR1 SGHAT, CDR2 FQNNGV. CDR3 nucleotides: TGTGCCAGCAGCTTGTCGGATACGCAGTATTTT. Translated, it gives CASSLSDTQYF.

The chain combines TRBV19 with TRBJ2-5, with D uncertain. Germline lookup yields CDR1 LNHDA and CDR2 SQIVND (reference sequence). The CDR3 is 13 residues long. The germline V and J ends were trimmed by 3 bases and 3 bases, with 8 bases remaining between them. The chain's CDR3 is CASSMGRKETQYF. The DNA for the CDR3 is TGTGCCAGTAGTATGGGCAGAAAAGAGACCCAGTACTTC.

The chain uses TRBV2 and TRBJ1-3; the D gene is possibly TRBD1 (6 bases). Germline V gene sequence: CDR1 SNHLY, CDR2 FYNNEI. V was pared by 7 bases and J by 3 bases, with 13 bases between. This CDR3 has 14 residues. This chain's CDR3 is CASNIQGGGNTIYF. The CDR3 DNA reads as TGTGCCAGCAACATACAGGGTGGTGGAAACACCATATATTTT.

CDR3 sequence: CASSHSRGQGKTYEQYF. The CDR3 bases are TGTGCCAGCAGCCATTCTAGGGGACAGGGGAAGACCTACGAGCAGTACTTC. The chain combines TRBV7-2 with TRBJ2-7; 10 nucleotides align to TRBD1. Looked up from germline, CDR1 is SGHTA and CDR2 is FQGNSA. The junction had 12 bases not matched to a gene; V was cut back by 5 bases and J by 2 bases. The CDR3 length is 17 residues.

The rearrangement uses TRBV12-3 or TRBV12-4 and TRBJ1-2, with TRBD1 as a possible D gene (5 bases). With 5 bases removed from V and 4 bases from J, the gap between germline ends came to 11 bases. The CDR3 totals 13 residues. The CDR3 protein is CASSADTTYGYTF. CDR3 in DNA: TGTGCCAGCAGTGCGGACACGACCTATGGCTACACCTTC.

CDR3 sequence: CASSIDGGQGFYEQFF. CDR3 coding DNA: TGTGCCAGTAGTATAGATGGGGGACAGGGGTTTTATGAGCAGTTCTTC. This sequence joins TRBV19 and TRBJ2-1; 10 bases fit TRBD1. Germline V gives CDR1 LNHDA, CDR2 SQIVND (reference sequence). V shed 0 bases, J shed 8 bases, and the junction held 7 bases outside the gene matches. The CDR3 covers 16 residues.

V gene TRBV25-1 combines with J gene TRBJ2-7, with 7 bases aligning to TRBD2. There are 11 residues in the CDR3. Losses at the gene ends were 11 bases for V and 7 bases for J; bases not matched to a gene: 8. CDR1 is MGHDK, CDR2 SYGVNS, per germline. The CDR3 loop reads CALGEGWEQYF. CDR3 nucleotide sequence: TGTGCCCTAGGGGAGGGCTGGGAGCAGTACTTC.

V usage is TRBV30 and J usage is TRBJ1-4; TRBD1 matches 9 bases. The trim removed 0 bases at V and 1 base at J, leaving 6 bases unmatched. This CDR3 is 17 amino acids long. The germline CDR1 and CDR2 sequences are GTSNPN and SVGIG (reference sequence). CDR3 sequence: CAWSVGQGRRTNEKLFF. CDR3 DNA: TGTGCCTGGAGTGTGGGACAGGGCAGGCGAACTAATGAAAAACTGTTTTTT.

V usage is TRBV29-1 and J usage is TRBJ1-1; tentatively, D is TRBD1 (5 bases). This CDR3 comprises 13 residues. CDR1 and CDR2 (germline): SQVTM, ANQGSEA. The V gene lost 2 bases and the J gene lost 4 bases, with 11 bases spanning the gap. CDR3 protein: CSVELQGGTEAFF. In DNA, the CDR3 is TGCAGCGTTGAACTCCAGGGAGGCACTGAAGCTTTCTTT.

This clone was detected only a few times. This rearrangement joins TRBV15 to TRBJ1-6; TRBD1 aligns across 8 bases. The trim removed 7 bases at V and 9 bases at J, leaving 8 bases unmatched. The CDR3 is 14 amino acids. Germline CDR1 and CDR2: LNHNV and YYDKDF (reference sequence). CDR3 sequence: CATKDRVAGSPLHF. CDR3 nucleotide sequence: TGTGCCACCAAGGACAGGGTAGCGGGTTCACCCCTCCACTTT.

In DNA form, the CDR3 reads TGTGCCAGCAGCCAAGAACTAGCCCCCCGCACAGATACGCAGTATTTT. The encoded protein is CASSQELAPRTDTQYF. V and J are TRBV4-2 and TRBJ2-3; tentatively, D is TRBD2 (6 bases). Trimming took 0 bases from V and 1 from J, leaving 11 bases between them. The CDR3 sequence is 16 residues long. CDR1 is LGHNA, CDR2 YNFKEQ, per germline.

J is TRBJ2-7 and V is TRBV7-9; 8 nucleotides line up with TRBD1. Trimming cost V 6 bases and J 7 bases; bases outside gene matches: 5. Germline loops: CDR1 SEHNR, CDR2 FQNEAQ (reference sequence). This CDR3 contains 12 residues. The CDR3 is CASRPDREEQYF. DNA of the CDR3: TGTGCCAGCAGACCGGACAGGGAAGAGCAGTACTTC.

In the case of this clone: A read error may be the cause here, since a much bigger clone is one base away. The chain couples TRBV13 to TRBJ2-7; 10 bases are shared with TRBD1. CDR1 is PRHDT, CDR2 FYEKMQ, per germline (reference sequence). V was pared by 5 bases and J by 2 bases, with 3 bases of the junction left unmatched. There are 14 residues in the CDR3. The CDR3 loop is CASSPGTGAYEQYF. In nucleotides, the CDR3 is TGTGCCAGCAGCCCGGGGACAGGGGCCTACGAGCAGTACTTC.

V gene TRBV10-2 combines with J gene TRBJ2-3, with TRBD1 identical over 8 bases. Losses at the gene ends were 3 bases for V and 3 bases for J; bases not matched to a gene: 2. There are 14 residues in the CDR3. Germline V CDR1 and CDR2: WSHSY, SAAADI. The CDR3, as DNA: TGCGCCAGCAGTGACAGGACAGGGACAGATACGCAGTATTTT. It is translated as CASSDRTGTDTQYF.

The rearrangement links TRBV29-1 to TRBJ1-2, with TRBD1 as a possible D gene (6 bases). The germline V gene encodes CDR1 SQVTM and CDR2 ANQGSEA. The V and J ends lost 6 bases and 4 bases respectively, with 15 bases between them. This CDR3 region has 13 residues. CDR3: CSVEGGAGYGYTF. DNA of the CDR3: TGCAGCGTAGAGGGGGGGGCTGGCTATGGCTACACCTTC.

The V and J genes are TRBV11-2 and TRBJ2-7; TRBD1 matches at 8 bases. The germline V gene encodes CDR1 SGHAT and CDR2 FQNNGV. This CDR3 has 13 amino acids. V trimming: 5 bases; J trimming: 2 bases; junction bases outside the gene matches: 2. The CDR3 reads CASSMGQAYEQYF. CDR3 DNA sequence: TGTGCCAGCAGCATGGGACAGGCCTACGAGCAGTACTTC.

The chain joins TRBV20-1 to TRBJ1-6; a weak D match, TRBD1 (5 bases). V lost 3 bases to trimming and J lost 5 bases, with 11 bases between them. Germline-derived CDR1 and CDR2 are DFQATT and SNEGSKA (reference sequence). CDR3 size: 14 residues. The CDR3 spells CSASSDTNNSPLHF. The CDR3 DNA reads as TGCAGTGCTAGTTCGGACACCAATAATTCACCCCTCCACTTT.

J is TRBJ1-5 and V is TRBV29-1, with 7 bases identical to TRBD1. The CDR3 length is 14 residues. CDR1 and CDR2 from the germline V gene are SQVTM and ANQGSEA. With V trimmed by 7 bases and J by 3 bases, 9 bases remained unmatched. The CDR3 sequence: CSAAEGQNNQPQHF. Written as DNA, the CDR3 is TGCAGCGCGGCCGAGGGACAGAACAATCAGCCCCAGCATTTT.

The rearrangement uses TRBV6-5 and TRBJ2-1; 9 nucleotides align to TRBD2. Germline lookup yields CDR1 MNHEY and CDR2 SVGAGI. The V and J ends lost 6 bases and 6 bases, in that order; junction bases with no gene match: 6. CDR3 size: 14 residues. This CDR3 is CASSSSGGANEQFF. Here the CDR3 DNA reads TGTGCCAGCAGCAGTAGCGGGGGAGCCAATGAGCAGTTCTTC.

The chain joins TRBV3-1 (or the pseudogene TRBV3-2) to TRBJ2-5; unclear D gene. The V end was cut by 4 bases, the J end by 3 bases, with 3 bases between. The CDR3 totals 11 residues. CDR1 LGHDT and CDR2 YNNKEL come from the germline V gene (reference sequence). The CDR3 sequence is CASSLEETQYF. CDR3 in DNA: TGTGCCAGCAGCCTCGAAGAGACCCAGTACTTC.

This chain joins TRBV2 and TRBJ2-7; D is possibly TRBD2 (5 bases). Trimming shortened V by 5 bases and J by 2 bases, and 13 bases separated the two germline ends. The CDR3 has 14 residues. The V gene's germline CDR1 is SNHLY and CDR2 FYNNEI. DNA for the CDR3: TGTGCCAGCAGTTTCGGGGAGAGCCCCTACGAGCAGTACTTC. It translates to CASSFGESPYEQYF.

J is TRBJ1-5 and V is TRBV6-5, with D tentatively TRBD1 (5 bases). The germline V gene has CDR1 MNHEY and CDR2 SVGAGI. V was cut by 7 bases and J by 6 bases, with 13 bases left in between. The length of the CDR3 is 13 residues. This CDR3 reads CASNQGPGQPQHF. The CDR3 DNA follows: TGTGCCAGCAACCAGGGTCCTGGTCAGCCCCAGCATTTT.

CDR3 coding DNA: TGTGCCATCAGTTCCACCGACAGGGACCGTGAGCAGTACTTC. Translation: CAISSTDRDREQYF. The chain is built from TRBV10-3 and TRBJ2-7, with 7 bases lining up with TRBD1. The CDR3 totals 14 residues. With V trimmed by 5 bases and J by 7 bases, 11 bases remained unmatched. From germline, CDR1 is ENHRY and CDR2 SYGVKD.

The rearrangement joins TRBV7-2 to TRBJ2-3; TRBD2 aligns across 9 bases. The ends lost 1 base at V and 2 bases at J; junction bases unmatched: 10. Germline V gives CDR1 SGHTA, CDR2 FQGNSA. The CDR3 consists of 18 residues. The CDR3 loop reads CASSLGGSSGGSTDTQYF. CDR3 nucleotides: TGTGCCAGCAGCTTAGGAGGGTCCAGCGGGGGGTCCACAGATACGCAGTATTTT.

This clone occurred once. This chain connects TRBV18 to TRBJ1-2; possibly TRBD1 for D (6 bases). CDR3 length: 15 residues. CDR1 is KGHSH and CDR2 is LQKENI in the germline V gene. Trimming cost V 5 bases and J 7 bases, with 20 bases left between them. CDR3: CASSSLTSQGSGYTF. As DNA, the CDR3 is TGTGCCAGCTCATCATTAACAAGTCAGGGGAGTGGCTACACCTTC.

V gene TRBV14 combines with J gene TRBJ1-2, with 7 bases that match TRBD1. Germline V gene data show CDR1 as SGHDN and CDR2 as FVKESK. There are 14 residues in the CDR3. The V gene end was trimmed by 4 bases and the J gene end by 3 bases; junction bases not matched to a gene: 5. As DNA, the CDR3 is TGTGCCAGCAGCCCGGGGACAGCCTACTATGGCTACACCTTC. This encodes CASSPGTAYYGYTF.

The genes are TRBV3-1 (or the pseudogene TRBV3-2) and TRBJ2-2, with unresolved D. Germline V gene sequence: CDR1 LGHDT, CDR2 YNNKEL (reference sequence). The germline V and J ends were trimmed by 3 bases and 4 bases, with 6 bases remaining between them. This CDR3 has 13 residues. The CDR3 spells CASSQFITGELFF. CDR3 bases: TGTGCCAGCAGCCAGTTTATCACCGGGGAGCTGTTTTTT.